This TCR beta chain was sequenced in a study of control samples from healthy donors and cancer patients. Measured with immunoSEQ multiplex PCR; TCRdb has only the in-frame clones, and not every one. The sample carries about 150,000 clones, around nine tenths recorded once. Germline CDR1 reads LGHDT; CDR2 reads YNNKEL (reference sequence). The CDR3 contains 13 residues. Deletions cut 4 bases from V and 3 bases from J, with 10 bases between. The chain joins TRBV3-1 (or the pseudogene TRBV3-2) to TRBJ2-7; maybe TRBD1 (5 bases). The sequencing input was blood. This receptor was obtained from a man between 25 and 39 years old in good health. The CDR3 loop is CASSRAQGYEQYF. For the CDR3, the DNA is TGTGCCAGCAGCCGAGCCCAGGGCTACGAGCAGTACTTC.